Sequencing of this T cell receptor beta chain was carried out in a study of blood T cell repertoires in COVID-19. The CDR3 has 15 residues. Germline values: CDR1 SGHRS, CDR2 YFSETQ. Trimming shortened V by 1 base and J by 4 bases, and 12 bases separated the two germline ends. Generated by immunoSEQ multiplex PCR, the TCRdb table keeps only in-frame clones and is missing some. The sample includes 150,000 to 200,000 clones, 88% of them seen just once. Sequenced: peripheral blood. V usage is TRBV5-1 and J usage is TRBJ1-3; D is ambiguous. The sequence derives from a human donor in a cohort sampled during active COVID-19. In DNA form, the CDR3 reads TGCGCCAGCAGCTTGTTTGAGAGTAAAGGAAACACCATATATTTT. This codes for CASSLFESKGNTIYF.